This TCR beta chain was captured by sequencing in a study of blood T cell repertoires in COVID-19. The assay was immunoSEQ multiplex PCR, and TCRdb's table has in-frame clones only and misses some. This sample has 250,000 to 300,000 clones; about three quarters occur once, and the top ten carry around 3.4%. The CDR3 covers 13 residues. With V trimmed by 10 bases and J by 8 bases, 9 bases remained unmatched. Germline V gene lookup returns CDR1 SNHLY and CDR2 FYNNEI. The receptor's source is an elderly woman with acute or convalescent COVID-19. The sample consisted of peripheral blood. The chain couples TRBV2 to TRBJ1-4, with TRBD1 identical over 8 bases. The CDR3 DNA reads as TGTGCCACTTCCGGGACAGGCGGGGAAAAACTGTTTTTT. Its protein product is CATSGTGGEKLFF.